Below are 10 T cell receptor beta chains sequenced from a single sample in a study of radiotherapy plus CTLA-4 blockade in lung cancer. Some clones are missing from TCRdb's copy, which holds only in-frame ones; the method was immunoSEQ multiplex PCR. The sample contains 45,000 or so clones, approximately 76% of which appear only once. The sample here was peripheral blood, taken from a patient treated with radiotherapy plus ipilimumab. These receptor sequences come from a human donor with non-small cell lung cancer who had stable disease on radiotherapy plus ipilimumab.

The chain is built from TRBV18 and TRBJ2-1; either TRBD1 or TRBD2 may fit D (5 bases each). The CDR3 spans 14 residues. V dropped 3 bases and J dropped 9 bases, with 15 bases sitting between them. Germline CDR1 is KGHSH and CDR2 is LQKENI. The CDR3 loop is CASSPSTRGTEQFF. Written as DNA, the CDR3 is TGTGCCAGCTCACCCTCAACGAGGGGCACTGAGCAGTTCTTC.

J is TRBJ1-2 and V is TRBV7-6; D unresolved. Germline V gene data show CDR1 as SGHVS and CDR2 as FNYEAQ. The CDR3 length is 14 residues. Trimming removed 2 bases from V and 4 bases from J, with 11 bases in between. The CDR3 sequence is CASSLRLDGYGYTF. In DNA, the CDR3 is TGTGCCAGCAGCTTACGACTTGACGGCTATGGCTACACCTTC. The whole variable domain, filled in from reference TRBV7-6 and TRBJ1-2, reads GAGVSQSPRYKVTKRGQDVALRCDPISGHVSLYWYRQALGQGPEFLTYFNYEAQQDKSGLPNDRFSAERPEGSISTLTIQRTEQRDSAMYRCASSLRLDGYGYTFGSGTRLTVV.

Here the CDR3 DNA reads TGTGCCTGGAGTGTAGGGGGTACGGGGCAGCCCCAGCATTTT. It translates to CAWSVGGTGQPQHF. This chain uses TRBV30 with TRBJ1-5, with a tentative D call TRBD1 (6 bases). CDR3 length: 14 amino acids. V lost 0 bases and J 7 bases, leaving 13 bases between the germline ends. Germline values: CDR1 GTSNPN, CDR2 SVGIG (reference sequence).

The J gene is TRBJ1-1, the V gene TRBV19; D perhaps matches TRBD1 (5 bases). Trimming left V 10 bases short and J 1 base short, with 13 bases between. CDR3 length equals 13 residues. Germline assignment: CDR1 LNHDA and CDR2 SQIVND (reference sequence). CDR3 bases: TGTGCCACTAACCGACAGAAGAACACTGAAGCTTTCTTT. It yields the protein CATNRQKNTEAFF.

CDR3 in amino acids: CASSVTGANNSPLHF. The CDR3 DNA reads as TGTGCCAGCAGCGTCACAGGGGCCAATAATTCACCCCTCCACTTT. V and J are TRBV6-5 and TRBJ1-6, with TRBD1 matching over 7 bases. Unmatched junction bases numbered 7, after V lost 6 bases and J lost 5 bases. Germline CDR1 MNHEY, CDR2 SVGAGI. This CDR3 has 15 amino acids.

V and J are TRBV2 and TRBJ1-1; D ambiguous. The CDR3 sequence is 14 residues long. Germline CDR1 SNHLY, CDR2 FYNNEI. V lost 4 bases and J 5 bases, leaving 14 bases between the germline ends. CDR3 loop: CASSVANWGTEAFF. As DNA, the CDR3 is TGTGCCAGCAGTGTCGCCAATTGGGGTACTGAAGCTTTCTTT. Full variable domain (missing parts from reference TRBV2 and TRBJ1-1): EPEVTQTPSHQVTQMGQEVILRCVPISNHLYFYWYRQILGQKVEFLVSFYNNEISEKSEIFDDQFSVERPDGSNFTLKIRSTKLEDSAMYFCASSVANWGTEAFFGQGTRLTVV.

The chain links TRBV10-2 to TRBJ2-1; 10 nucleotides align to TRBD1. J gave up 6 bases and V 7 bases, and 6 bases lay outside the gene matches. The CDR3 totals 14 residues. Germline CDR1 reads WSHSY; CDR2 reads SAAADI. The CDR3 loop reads CASTLTGGGNEQFF. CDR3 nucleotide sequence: TGCGCCAGCACTCTGACAGGGGGCGGCAATGAGCAGTTCTTC.

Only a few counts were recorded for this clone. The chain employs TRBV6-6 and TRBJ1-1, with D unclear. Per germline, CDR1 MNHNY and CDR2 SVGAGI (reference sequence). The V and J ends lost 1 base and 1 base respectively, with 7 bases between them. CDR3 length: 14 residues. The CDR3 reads CASSYWAGNTEAFF. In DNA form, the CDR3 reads TGTGCCAGCAGTTACTGGGCCGGGAACACTGAAGCTTTCTTT.

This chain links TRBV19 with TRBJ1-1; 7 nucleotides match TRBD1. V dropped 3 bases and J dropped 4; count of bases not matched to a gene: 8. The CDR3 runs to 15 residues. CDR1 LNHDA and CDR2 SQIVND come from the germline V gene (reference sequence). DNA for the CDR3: TGTGCCAGTAGTATGGCGGAGGGGGCGCGCACTGAAGCTTTCTTT. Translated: CASSMAEGARTEAFF. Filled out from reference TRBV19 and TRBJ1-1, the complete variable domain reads DGGITQSPKYLFRKEGQNVTLSCEQNLNHDAMYWYRQDPGQGLRLIYYSQIVNDFQKGDIAEGYSVSREKKESFPLTVTSAQKNPTAFYLCASSMAEGARTEAFFGQGTRLTVV.

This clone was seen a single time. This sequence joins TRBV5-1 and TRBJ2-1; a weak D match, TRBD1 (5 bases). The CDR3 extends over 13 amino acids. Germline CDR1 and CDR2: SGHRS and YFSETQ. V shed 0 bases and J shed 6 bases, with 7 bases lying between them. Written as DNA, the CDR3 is TGCGCCAGCAGCTTGGTTCAGGGCAATGAGCAGTTCTTC. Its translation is CASSLVQGNEQFF. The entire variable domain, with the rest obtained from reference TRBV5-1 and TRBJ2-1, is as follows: KAGVTQTPRYLIKTRGQQVTLSCSPISGHRSVSWYQQTPGQGLQFLFEYFSETQRNKGNFPGRFSGRQFSNSRSEMNVSTLELGDSALYLCASSLVQGNEQFFGPGTRLTVL.